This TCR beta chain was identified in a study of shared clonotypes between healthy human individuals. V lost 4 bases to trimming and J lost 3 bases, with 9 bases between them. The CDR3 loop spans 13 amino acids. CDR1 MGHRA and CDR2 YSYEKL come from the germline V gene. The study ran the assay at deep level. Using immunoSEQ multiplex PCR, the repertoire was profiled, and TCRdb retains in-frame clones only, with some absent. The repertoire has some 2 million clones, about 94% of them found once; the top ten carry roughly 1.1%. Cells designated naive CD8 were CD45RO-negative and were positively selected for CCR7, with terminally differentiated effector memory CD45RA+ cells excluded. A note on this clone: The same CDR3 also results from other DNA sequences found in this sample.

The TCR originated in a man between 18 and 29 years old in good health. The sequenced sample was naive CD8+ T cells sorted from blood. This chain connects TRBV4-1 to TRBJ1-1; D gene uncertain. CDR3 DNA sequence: TGCGCCAGCAGCCCCCGGCGGGACACTGAAGCTTTCTTT. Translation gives CASSPRRDTEAFF.